These 4 T cell receptor beta chains came from one sample sequenced in a study of blood T cell repertoires in COVID-19. Libraries were prepared by immunoSEQ multiplex PCR; TCRdb keeps only in-frame clonotypes and omits some of them. The sample holds approximately 230,000 clones, 87% seen once. The source material was peripheral blood. Receptor source: a man younger than 35 with active or convalescent COVID-19.

The V gene is TRBV19, the J gene TRBJ2-3; weak D call: TRBD2 (7 bases). This CDR3 comprises 16 residues. V lost 6 bases to trimming and J lost 2 bases, with 18 bases between them. Per germline, CDR1 LNHDA and CDR2 SQIVND (reference sequence). This CDR3 reads CASSPEGGSTTDTQYF. CDR3 nucleotides: TGTGCCAGTAGCCCCGAGGGGGGGAGCACCACAGATACGCAGTATTTT. The full variable domain, with the rest looked up from reference TRBV19 and TRBJ2-3, is DGGITQSPKYLFRKEGQNVTLSCEQNLNHDAMYWYRQDPGQGLRLIYYSQIVNDFQKGDIAEGYSVSREKKESFPLTVTSAQKNPTAFYLCASSPEGGSTTDTQYFGPGTRLTVL.

The V gene is TRBV7-9, the J gene TRBJ2-5, with TRBD2 as a possible D gene (6 bases). Trimming took 5 bases from V and 0 from J, leaving 16 bases between them. This CDR3 region has 16 residues. CDR1 SEHNR and CDR2 FQNEAQ come from the germline V gene (reference sequence). CDR3 sequence: CASSPWTGTDQETQYF. The CDR3 DNA is TGTGCCAGCAGCCCGTGGACTGGGACTGACCAAGAGACCCAGTACTTC.

The CDR3 DNA is TGTGCCAGCAGTTACAGGGACAGGGGGCCTGGCTACACCTTC. It translates to CASSYRDRGPGYTF. The chain recombines TRBV6-5 with TRBJ1-2, with 12 bases that match TRBD1. Germline trimming cut 2 bases from V and 7 bases from J; bases unmatched to any gene: 2. CDR3 length: 14 amino acids. Germline assignment: CDR1 MNHEY and CDR2 SVGAGI.

This chain connects TRBV10-3 to TRBJ2-7, with 11 bases identical to TRBD1. The germline gives CDR1 ENHRY, CDR2 SYGVKD. The CDR3 totals 15 residues. The ends lost 6 bases at V and 4 bases at J; junction bases unmatched: 8. The CDR3 DNA reads as TGTGCCATCAGCCCCGGGACAGGGGGTGGGTACGAGCAGTACTTC. Encoded protein: CAISPGTGGGYEQYF.